This entry is about one T cell receptor (beta chain). Its antigen is still unknown. The entry originates in a study of monozygotic twins with inflammatory bowel disease. Looked up from germline, CDR1 is MNHEY and CDR2 is SMNVEV (reference sequence). The CDR3 contains 16 residues. TCRdb re-analyzed the 5' RACE reads; it lists each CDR3 protein once, without DNA. In total, the table holds about 43,000 distinct CDR3 sequences. Study-wide findings and caveats: Between concordant and discordant twins, repertoire similarity failed to differ, a result that limited power may explain. In the analysis, different T cell subtypes could not be told apart.

The material sequenced was blood. The TCR originated in a human donor with ulcerative colitis or Crohn's disease, or a healthy co-twin of an affected twin (not recorded which). The chain is built from TRBV27 and TRBJ2-7. The chain's CDR3 is CASSLRTDTVTYEQYF.